This T cell receptor beta chain was identified during a study of cytomegalovirus exposure and HLA in healthy donors (dated by TCRdb to the late 2010s). Background on the whole study: An earlier analysis of roughly 500 of the donors reported 276 Gb of sequence data and about 120 million unique TCR beta sequences obtained from roughly 170 million T cells. Using immunosequencing, the study profiled T cell repertoires from around 670 subjects and related those repertoires to cytomegalovirus serostatus. Of the 300 to 500 genotyped donors, over 80% were placed in the genetic ancestry cluster associated with self-reported Caucasian donors. An early release that covered fewer than 750 HLA-typed donors contained approximately 300 gigabases of sequencing data and approximately 85 million unique TCR sequences. Along with the approximately 670-subject first cohort, a separate validation cohort of about 110 different subjects was used. Rather than using new phenotypic data, the later analysis identified candidate immune exposures from TCR beta sequences and from how often those sequences occurred across donors. Both class I and class II loci were covered by HLA typing, at four-digit resolution. Roughly five DR-DQ haplotypes were handled as single units for association and clustering because linkage in the cohort was strong. The study was designed to test whether signatures of past pathogen exposure could be identified by cataloging public T cell receptors. Genome-wide SNP genotypes for about 60% of the roughly 670 donors were used in a later genetic analysis, which treated that subset as a discovery cohort. Donor age, sex, ethnicity and CMV serostatus were compiled alongside the repertoire data. An earlier analysis of 587 of the donors applied high-throughput TCR beta sequencing to assess whether each TCR beta V gene segment acted as functional or pseudogenic. The number of donors typed differed by locus, with roughly 629-640 for A, B, C, DRB1 and DQB1, 522 for DQA1, 600 to 610 for DPA1, and under 490 for DPB1. To study patterns of TCR occurrence, a later analysis re-analyzed previously published TCR beta repertoires from 500 to 850 donors and added high-resolution HLA genotyping. On average, roughly 240,000 unique TCR beta nucleotide sequences were sequenced per donor among a few hundred genotyped donors of the cohort, with 15% to 20% of those sequences being non-productive. To predict cytomegalovirus infection status, the study brought together high-throughput TCR immunosequencing, statistical association of individual TCRs with disease status, and machine learning. All discovery cohort repertoires had been generated on a single sequencing platform. What the research found in general, with its limitations: In an earlier analysis of 587 of the donors, most TCR beta V segments appeared in productive rearrangements about 87% or about 30% of the time, broadly matching IMGT annotations. A later analysis found that TCR association rates varied across HLA loci, with DRB1 alleles showing the most associated TCRs and HLA-C alleles the fewest. At a false discovery rate of 0.05, a later analysis linked fewer than 20,000 TCR beta sequences to specific HLA alleles. A further reported finding was that TCR beta sequences accurately predicted the HLA-A and HLA-B alleles for most subjects in the first cohort. A few of the identified cytomegalovirus-associated TCR beta chains were confirmed in vitro to be specific for cytomegalovirus antigens. The sequencing pipeline was judged likely to have produced a cluster of highly shared sequence variants as a technical artifact. In a later genetic analysis, fewer N-insertions in productive TCRs were reported among donors in an Asian-associated ancestry cluster than the roughly 700-donor mean. Sequencing depth was assumed to be roughly uniform across donors in the presence/absence analyses, though that assumption may not hold. Across donors, most TCR sequences were observed very rarely, whereas some public TCRs were present in many individuals. Most CMV-associated TCR beta chains appeared to be HLA-restricted in a later analysis, and the HLA associations seemed to be driven largely by CMV exposure. The 87-base-pair reads could not distinguish some IMGT-functional V segments, including TRBV6-2 and TRBV6-3, so those segments were excluded. An association between a missense DCLRE1C variant and V-gene and J-gene trimming of TCR beta chains was found in a later genetic analysis and replicated in an independent cohort. Because some donors lacked HLA typing at each locus, the association tests relied only on the typed subset. The only immune exposure information available for the cohort was CMV serostatus. When HLA alleles, especially DR and DQ, strongly co-occurred, TCR associations were difficult to assign to individual alleles. The earlier analysis of 587 of the donors excluded some 15 rarely observed V segments, including chromosome 9 orphons, because counts were too low. According to a later analysis, parvovirus B19, influenza, CMV and Epstein-Barr virus appeared linked to several top co-occurrence clusters. In a later analysis, HLA-associated TCR beta chains showed more clonal expansion and lower generation probabilities than non-associated chains that were equally common. Only TCR beta chains were sequenced in this cohort, and the absence of alpha or paired-chain data limited detectable features. Cytomegalovirus status was reported to be diagnosed by the classifier with high specificity and sensitivity in both the original and validation cohorts. Correlated functional status among segregating V segments might reflect linkage disequilibrium, but an unknown experimental factor could not be ruled out. A total of roughly 160 TCR beta chains were listed by the study as associated with cytomegalovirus. It was suggested by the authors that the approach could potentially be generalized to other disease states and immunological phenotypes.

The cohort was made up of around 720 healthy bone marrow donors. Cohort members were all nominally healthy when sampled, although unrecorded immune exposures were likely present. The donor tested CMV seronegative, placing the donor among the 300 to 400 seronegative members of the cohort. A peripheral blood sample was provided by each donor, and peripheral blood mononuclear cells were used for TCR beta sequencing. Genomic DNA was extracted from the blood cell samples with the Qiagen DNeasy Blood Extraction Kit. With regard to this clone: Its specific antigen is unknown. Per-base qualities were not stored, and no clone one base away is much larger.

Libraries were prepared through the immunoSEQ multiplex PCR assay. For the multiplex PCR, a mixture combining 60 forward primers for TCR Vbeta segments and 13 reverse primers for TCR Jbeta segments was used. The CDR3 region of rearranged TCR beta genes was amplified from genomic DNA with a multiplex PCR assay. The Illumina HiSeq System was used to sequence the amplified TCR beta libraries as 87-base-pair reads. The paper's data handling went like this. Across the roughly 600 repertoires, a later analysis counted 60 million to 90 million unique TCR beta chains, some 11 million of which were shared by at least two donors. Raw reads were error-corrected and collapsed into unique sequences by a nearest-neighbor algorithm in which closely related sequences were merged to remove PCR and sequencing errors. CDR3 sequences were aligned to IMGT reference sequences to assign V, D and J gene segments. For a sequence to be retained, at least a six-nucleotide match to both a V gene segment and a J gene segment was required. A rearrangement counted as productive if the CDR3 had no stop codons and remained in frame with V and J, and every other rearrangement counted as non-productive. CDR3 was defined by IMGT convention, running from the second conserved V-encoded cysteine to the conserved J-encoded phenylalanine. Sequences without an unambiguous match to a single V gene segment were excluded from the earlier analysis of over 500 of the donors. An earlier analysis of fewer than 750 of the donors classified V segments as functional when productive rearrangements were above 56.7% and as segregating when the standard deviation between donors was above 5%. A statistical classification framework was built for diagnosing cytomegalovirus status from the catalog of TCR beta chain sequences. In a later analysis, V and J genes were assigned by comparing TCR nucleotide sequences against IMGT/GENE-DB human TR gene sequences. Using the TCRdist pipeline, a later analysis assigned CDR3 sequences along with most-parsimonious VDJ recombination scenarios. In a later analysis, every TCR beta chain was defined by the combination of its CDR3 amino acid sequence and its V-gene family, and reads without a unique V-gene family were dropped. As a way to deal with suspected cross-contamination and a sequencing artifact, a later analysis dropped approximately 590 nucleotide sequences that were highly shared and had low generation probability. In a later analysis, a clonal expansion index for each public chain was calculated from normalized within-repertoire ranks of inferred template counts. Generation probabilities in a later analysis came from a VDJ recombination model fitted to out-of-frame rearrangements, and those results were checked against IGoR. A later analysis scored TCR-TCR, TCR-HLA and TCR-CMV co-occurrence with hypergeometric tests, applying a repertoire-size bias correction to TCR pairs. False discovery rates were estimated in a later analysis by permuting HLA or CMV assignments 20 times. In a later analysis, co-occurring TCRs were grouped using DBSCAN, with TCRdist sequence similarity added in when clustering inside HLA-allele-positive subsets. Co-occurrence clustering excluded repertoires with fewer than 30,000 or more than 120,000 public chains, plus five with anomalous nucleotide sharing. TCRdb carries this immuneACCESS record with in-frame sequences only. Its versions omit some clonotypes, under half of them owing to an unresolved V gene in the studies checked, with the rest unexplained. The V and J calls and the clone size are those of that table, but D and trimming were determined from the DNA. For this sample there are fewer than 200,000 clones; roughly 87% appear just once. The top ten hold 1.5% to 2% of the sample.

Inclusive of the bounding cysteine and phenylalanine, the CDR3 is 14 residues long. The retained sequence is limited to the CDR3, 42 bases, with the frame set at the first base. From the germline V gene, CDR1 is SQVTM and CDR2 is ANQGSEA. Trimmed from V: 4 bases; trimmed from J: 1 base; junction bases lacking a gene match: 3. The rearranged segments are TRBV29-1 and TRBJ2-1, with TRBD1 matching 8 junction bases. The TCR comes from a man aged 45-65 years in good health and CMV-seronegative. The sequenced sample consisted of PBMCs. Read as DNA, the sequence is TGCAGCGTTGCCGGGACAGGTTCCTACAATGAGCAGTTCTTC. It specifies CSVAGTGSYNEQFF.